What follows are 18 T cell receptor beta chains derived from one specimen sequenced in a study of cytomegalovirus exposure and HLA in healthy donors. The PCR was carried out with 60 Vbeta primers and 13 Jbeta primers. Repertoires were generated with immunoSEQ multiplex PCR, while TCRdb's copy carries only in-frame clones and drops some. The sample holds about 160,000 clones; roughly four fifths are singletons and the top ten take 2.5% to 3%. Sequenced sample: PBMCs. These receptors were collected from a woman aged 45-59 years in good health and CMV-seropositive.

The chain employs TRBV18 and TRBJ1-6; no definite D call. The germline V and J ends were trimmed by 3 bases and 8 bases, with 5 bases remaining between them. This CDR3 region has 12 residues. Germline assignment: CDR1 KGHSH and CDR2 LQKENI. CDR3 region: CASSPVDSPLHF. The CDR3 DNA is TGTGCCAGCTCACCGGTAGATTCACCCCTCCACTTT.

The J gene is TRBJ1-1, the V gene TRBV21-1. TRBV21-1 counts as a pseudogene. The CDR3 is 18 residues long. Written as DNA, the CDR3 is TGTGCCAGCAGCAAACCGCGGGAACAGACCCTAGGGAACACTGAAGCTTTCTTT. Its translation is CASSKPREQTLGNTEAFF.

The chain carries TRBV2 and TRBJ1-2; D perhaps matches TRBD1 (6 bases). Germline values: CDR1 SNHLY, CDR2 FYNNEI. V dropped 7 bases and J dropped 2 bases, with 11 bases sitting between them. CDR3 length equals 13 residues. This CDR3 is CASIGGLNYGYTF. The CDR3 DNA is TGTGCCAGCATTGGGGGCCTGAACTATGGCTACACCTTC.

The chain couples TRBV5-4 to TRBJ1-1; 7 bases line up with TRBD1. CDR3 length: 15 amino acids. Germline V CDR1 and CDR2: SGHNT, YYREEE (reference sequence). The V segment lost 3 bases and the J segment 1 base; nucleotides outside the gene matches: 6. The CDR3: CASSSPGGRNTEAFF. The CDR3 nucleotides read TGTGCCAGCAGCTCTCCAGGGGGGAGGAACACTGAAGCTTTCTTT.

The rearrangement uses TRBV5-4 and TRBJ1-2; TRBD1 aligns across 8 bases. The CDR3 contains 13 residues. The V and J ends lost 5 bases and 4 bases, in that order; junction bases with no gene match: 4. Germline-derived CDR1 and CDR2 are SGHNT and YYREEE (reference sequence). This CDR3 is CASSSDRGYGYTF. Written as DNA, the CDR3 is TGTGCCAGCAGTTCTGACAGGGGCTATGGCTACACCTTC.

The chain carries TRBV10-2 and TRBJ1-2; 8 bases agree with TRBD1. V lost 3 bases to trimming and J lost 8 bases; unmatched junction nucleotides: 5. The CDR3 is made up of 13 amino acids. Germline V gene sequence: CDR1 WSHSY, CDR2 SAAADI. The CDR3 DNA is TGCGCCAGCAGTGATCGGACAGGGATCGGCTACACCTTC. This codes for CASSDRTGIGYTF.

This rearrangement joins TRBV6-5 to TRBJ2-2; 8 bases line up with TRBD2. Trimming cost V 2 bases and J 4 bases; bases outside gene matches: 6. Germline V gives CDR1 MNHEY, CDR2 SVGAGI. The CDR3 totals 16 residues. The CDR3 DNA follows: TGTGCCAGCAGTTACCCTTCGGGGGGGGGCACCGGGGAGCTGTTTTTT. Translating it yields CASSYPSGGGTGELFF.

This clone came up a few times. This chain joins TRBV27 and TRBJ1-1, with D possibly matching TRBD1 (5 bases). The CDR3 totals 20 residues. V lost 3 bases to trimming and J lost 1 base, with 27 bases between them. Germline loops: CDR1 MNHEY, CDR2 SMNVEV (reference sequence). This chain's CDR3 is CASSFSGIRRGLIGNTEAFF. The CDR3 coding sequence is TGTGCCAGCAGTTTTTCGGGGATCCGCCGGGGGTTAATTGGGAACACTGAAGCTTTCTTT.

CDR3 region: CASSQEAFAGDNEQFF. The CDR3, as DNA: TGTGCCAGCAGCCAAGAAGCATTTGCGGGGGACAATGAGCAGTTCTTC. The chain uses TRBV14 and TRBJ2-1; the match to TRBD2 covers 7 bases. The V gene's germline CDR1 is SGHDN and CDR2 FVKESK. This CDR3 comprises 16 residues. The J segment lost 5 bases and the V segment lost 0 bases, leaving 7 bases of the junction unmatched.

The rearrangement uses TRBV27 and TRBJ1-4; unclear D gene. The CDR3 runs 15 residues. V was clipped by 3 bases and J by 0 bases, with 8 bases between them. Germline assignment: CDR1 MNHEY and CDR2 SMNVEV (reference sequence). Here the CDR3 reads CASSLGAATNEKLFF. CDR3 nucleotide sequence: TGTGCCAGCAGTTTGGGCGCAGCAACTAATGAAAAACTGTTTTTT.

This chain uses TRBV15 with TRBJ1-5; D remains unclear. V lost 0 bases to trimming and J lost 2 bases, with 11 bases between them. Germline V CDR1 and CDR2: LNHNV, YYDKDF (reference sequence). The CDR3 is 16 residues long. The chain's CDR3 is CATSRDERWGNQPQHF. The DNA of the CDR3 is TGTGCCACCAGCAGAGATGAGAGGTGGGGCAATCAGCCCCAGCATTTT.

The chain uses TRBV5-6 and TRBJ2-3, with 8 bases identical to TRBD1. V was clipped by 4 bases and J by 5 bases; unmatched bases: 6. The CDR3 length is 14 residues. Per germline, CDR1 SGHDT and CDR2 YYEEEE. CDR3 nucleotide sequence: TGTGCCAGCAGCCACTGGACAGGGAGAGATACGCAGTATTTT. This codes for CASSHWTGRDTQYF.

The V call is TRBV6-4, the J call TRBJ2-1, with 8 nucleotides matching TRBD1. From germline, CDR1 is MRHNA and CDR2 SNTAGT. V dropped 6 bases and J dropped 6; count of bases not matched to a gene: 10. This CDR3 contains 15 residues. This chain's CDR3 is CASSRSGGFGNEQFF. The CDR3 DNA reads TGTGCCAGCAGCAGATCAGGGGGCTTCGGCAATGAGCAGTTCTTC.

CDR3 in DNA: TGTGCCAGCAGCTTGGGGACAGTAAACCAAGAGACCCAGTACTTC. Translating gives CASSLGTVNQETQYF. This chain joins TRBV5-5 and TRBJ2-5, with D maybe TRBD1 (6 bases). This CDR3 spans 15 amino acids. Trimming pared 0 bases from V and 0 bases from J, leaving 9 bases between. Germline loops: CDR1 SGHKS, CDR2 YYEKEE (reference sequence).

The V call is TRBV30, the J call TRBJ1-4; weak D call: TRBD1 (6 bases). Germline CDR1 is GTSNPN and CDR2 is SVGIG (reference sequence). CDR3 size: 13 residues. Trimming took 7 bases from V and 8 from J, leaving 17 bases between them. This CDR3 reads CAFLNRDREKLFF. DNA of the CDR3: TGTGCCTTCCTAAACAGGGATCGAGAAAAACTGTTTTTT.

J is TRBJ1-1 and V is TRBV6-1; D remains unclear. The V and J ends lost 2 bases and 0 bases respectively, with 7 bases between them. This CDR3 has 14 residues. Germline CDR1 and CDR2: MNHNS and SASEGT. The DNA for the CDR3 is TGTGCCAGCAGTGAACAGAACATGAACACTGAAGCTTTCTTT. Protein sequence: CASSEQNMNTEAFF.

Written as DNA, the CDR3 is TGTGCCAGCAGCCTCAGTCTCAGGCTTATGAACACTGAAGCTTTCTTT. Protein: CASSLSLRLMNTEAFF. The rearrangement links TRBV13 to TRBJ1-1; D is unresolved. V lost 5 bases and J lost 0, with 16 bases in between. Per germline, CDR1 PRHDT and CDR2 FYEKMQ (reference sequence). The CDR3 sequence is 16 residues long.

The genes are TRBV19 and TRBJ2-1; the D is unclear. CDR1 is LNHDA, CDR2 SQIVND, per germline (reference sequence). The CDR3 consists of 15 residues. V lost 8 bases to trimming and J lost 0 bases, with 14 bases between them. CDR3 in amino acids: CASQTLRSSYNEQFF. CDR3 nucleotide sequence: TGTGCCAGTCAAACCTTAAGGAGCTCCTACAATGAGCAGTTCTTC.